This T cell receptor beta chain originates from a study of CD8 T cells in ankylosing spondylitis. General study results and limits: Earlier authors reported some of these motif variants in reactive arthritis synovial fluid and blood. The study looked at matched synovial fluid samples from ankylosing spondylitis patients. Disease-linked clones were reported to be significantly enriched there. Ankylosing spondylitis blood seemed to carry a telltale TCR beta motif made of about 8 highly homologous variants.

With molecular barcodes, quantitative 5'-RACE was used to make the TCR beta libraries. TCRdb called the 5' RACE reads again in MiXCR, with one record for every CDR3 protein. The sample lists 400,000 to 450,000 distinct CDR3 sequences, more than 15% seen once, with over 0.9% in the top ten. This CDR3 is built from 15 residues. The germline CDR1 and CDR2 sequences are SGHDN and FVKESK. Trimming took 0 bases from V and 4 from J, leaving 10 bases between them. Details on this clonotype: What it recognizes is unknown.

This chain uses TRBV14 with TRBJ2-1; D might be TRBD1 (5 bases). The clonotype was recovered from a male donor with ankylosing spondylitis. Sequencing was carried out using blood, either unsorted or a sorted T cell fraction (not recorded which). Written as DNA, the CDR3 is TGTGCCAGCAGCCAAGATCGGACAAGATACAATGAGCAGTTCTTC. This encodes CASSQDRTRYNEQFF.